A few counts support the clone carrying this T cell receptor beta chain. Its antigen is as yet unknown. TCRdb reprocessed the reads via MiXCR and lists one record per CDR3 protein. The sample lists around 490,000 distinct CDR3 sequences, around a quarter occurring once. Trimming took 3 bases from V and 1 from J, leaving 6 bases between them. The CDR3 is made up of 13 amino acids. This entry belongs to a study of T cell repertoires in cytomegalovirus infection. Turning to the study itself: Evidence of both CMV infection and a matching HLA type came from public TCR beta signatures. Study outcomes and limitations: Ex vivo responses were dominated by HLA-C-restricted CMV-specific TCR beta clonotypes. Carriers of CMV plus the relevant HLA were identified by cumulative public TCR beta family frequency.

Sequenced: PBMCs. This chain connects TRBV12-3 or TRBV12-4 to TRBJ1-2; unclear D gene. The receptor's source is a human donor in good health (CMV status not recorded). Some clones in this sample may be carry-over from other donors' samples. The CDR3 loop reads CASSFSINYGYTF. In DNA, the CDR3 is TGTGCCAGCAGTTTCTCTATTAACTATGGCTACACCTTC.